This TCR beta chain was retrieved from a study of human T cells and chemical hapten exposure. Study-level information: Diphenylcyclopropenone, dosed weekly to the scalp, was given to patients throughout the roughly 24-week study. General observations from the study: Having alopecia, donors may respond immunologically unlike healthy people.

The time point is: patch test 3, about 24 weeks after DPC sensitization. Treatment reported: therapeutic diphenylcyclopropenone sensitization with weekly scalp DPC. Germline values: CDR1 MDHEN, CDR2 SYDVKM. With 4 bases clipped from V and 1 base from J, the junction kept 5 bases outside the gene matches. This CDR3 has 15 amino acids. Each CDR3 protein gets one entry after TCRdb re-called the RACE reads with MiXCR. The table shows tens of thousands of distinct CDR3 sequences, with roughly 11% occurring only once. This clonotype has only a few counts. The antigen is unknown. This TCR was recovered from a woman aged 50 to 65 with alopecia areata. Some clones in this sample may be carry-over from other donors' samples. Here the sequenced sample was whole blood, taken in connection with sensitization to the hapten diphenylcyclopropenone (DPC). This sequence joins TRBV28 and TRBJ2-5; TRBD1 matches at 8 bases. The CDR3 sequence: CASSSHDRGQETQYF. Written as DNA, the CDR3 is TGTGCCAGCAGTTCGCACGACAGGGGCCAAGAGACCCAGTACTTC.